The clone carrying this T cell receptor beta chain occurred a few times. These data originate in a study of blood T cells in healthy people across ages. V shed 4 bases and J shed 4 bases, with 16 bases lying between them. CDR3 length: 15 residues. Germline V gene lookup returns CDR1 MDHEN and CDR2 SYDVKM. The use of a sample-barcoded 5' primer and a J-beta primer mix characterized a second PCR of roughly 7 to 11 cycles. Each CDR3 protein is one row after TCRdb ran MiXCR on the 5' RACE reads. The sample has around 990,000 distinct CDR3 sequences; roughly two fifths are singletons. The sequenced material came from blood. The sequence derives from a man between 18 and 35 years old in good health. The chain combines TRBV28 with TRBJ1-2; TRBD1 is a possible D gene (5 bases). CDR3 amino acids: CASSSHRTGGYGYTF. The CDR3 nucleotides are TGTGCCAGCAGTTCCCATCGGACGGGGGGCTATGGCTACACCTTC.